This TCR beta chain was obtained from a study of blood T cell repertoires in COVID-19. The repertoire was sequenced with immunoSEQ multiplex PCR; TCRdb's copy has only in-frame clones and lacks some. The sample lists 130,000 to 150,000 clones; about nine tenths were seen once. CDR3 length equals 13 residues. Germline loops: CDR1 LGHDT, CDR2 YNNKEL (reference sequence). V shed 5 bases, J shed 10 bases, and the junction held 8 bases outside the gene matches. The chain joins TRBV3-1 (or the pseudogene TRBV3-2) to TRBJ2-1; 7 nucleotides line up with TRBD2. The receptor's source is a man in his fifties or sixties with active or convalescent COVID-19. Source material: peripheral blood. CDR3 in amino acids: CASSTRTRGEQFF. In DNA, the CDR3 is TGTGCCAGCAGCACCAGGACTAGAGGCGAGCAGTTCTTC.